These T cell receptor beta chains were read from a single sample in a study of CD4 T cells in relation to SARS-CoV-2 and coronaviruses. Clones were sequenced by immunoSEQ multiplex PCR, and TCRdb holds only the in-frame ones, with some missing. Of about 56,000 clones in the sample, about 90% are singletons; the top ten hold about 0.4%. The specimen sequenced was naive CD4+ T cells from PBMCs. These receptors all come from an adult with COVID-19. The CDR3 runs from the conserved cysteine through the conserved F or W. D genes are given only for firm matches. Clone size is stated in some rows and not others, as once, few, many or a class when expanded.

>TRBV3-1/TRBV3-2|NA|TRBD1|TRBJ1-1
CASSPGQPLMNTEAFF
TGTGCCAGCAGCCCGGGACAGCCACTGATGAACACTGAAGCTTTCTTT
>TRBV12-3/TRBV12-4|NA|NA|TRBJ1-2
CASSPGYYGYTF
TGTGCCAGCAGCCCGGGCTACTATGGCTACACCTTC
>TRBV5-1|NA|TRBD2|TRBJ2-1
CASSWLAGSYNEQFF
TGCGCCAGCAGCTGGCTAGCGGGGAGTTACAATGAGCAGTTCTTC
>TRBV5-3|NA|TRBD1|TRBJ2-7
CARSLDPGGLHEQYF
TGTGCCAGAAGCTTGGATCCAGGGGGCTTGCACGAGCAGTACTTC
>TRBV6-6|few|NA|TRBJ1-1
CASSNGRNTEAFF
TGTGCCAGCAGCAACGGACGTAACACTGAAGCTTTCTTT
>TRBV3-1/TRBV3-2|NA|NA|TRBJ2-5
CASSQVGSRGETQYF
TGTGCCAGCAGCCAAGTCGGTAGCCGGGGCGAGACCCAGTACTTC
>TRBV14|NA|TRBD1|TRBJ2-7
CASSRDRGREQYF
TGTGCCAGCAGCCGGGACAGGGGGCGGGAGCAGTACTTC
>TRBV11-2|NA|NA|TRBJ2-1
CASSLGLGERDEQFF
TGTGCCAGCAGCTTAGGCCTAGGAGAGAGGGATGAGCAGTTCTTC
>TRBV2|NA|TRBD2|TRBJ2-1
CASSERLAGNNEQFF
TGTGCCAGCAGTGAGAGACTAGCGGGAAACAATGAGCAGTTCTTC
>TRBV4-1|NA|TRBD2|TRBJ2-3
CASSHLELAGVTDTQYF
TGCGCCAGCAGCCACCTAGAACTAGCGGGAGTTACAGATACGCAGTATTTT
>TRBV5-1|NA|NA|TRBJ2-1
CASSLLNEQFF
TGCGCCAGCAGCTTGCTCAATGAGCAGTTCTTC
>TRBV28|NA|TRBD1|TRBJ2-6
CASSSTGYGANVLTF
TGTGCCAGCAGTTCGACAGGGTACGGGGCCAACGTCCTGACTTTC